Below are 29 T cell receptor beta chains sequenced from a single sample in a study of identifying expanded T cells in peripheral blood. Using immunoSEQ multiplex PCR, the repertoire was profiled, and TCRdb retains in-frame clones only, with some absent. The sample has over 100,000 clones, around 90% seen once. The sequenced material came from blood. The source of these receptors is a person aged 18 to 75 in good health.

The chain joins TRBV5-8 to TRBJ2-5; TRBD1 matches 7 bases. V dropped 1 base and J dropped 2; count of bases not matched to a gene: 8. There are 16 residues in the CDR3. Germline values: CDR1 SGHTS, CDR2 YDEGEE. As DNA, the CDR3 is TGTGCCAGCAGCTTGAAGACAGGGAGTAGGCAAGAGACCCAGTACTTC. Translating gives CASSLKTGSRQETQYF. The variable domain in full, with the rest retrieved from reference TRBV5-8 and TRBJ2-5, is EAGVTQSPTHLIKTRGQQATLRCSPISGHTSVYWYQQALGLGLQFLLWYDEGEERNRGNFPPRFSGRQFPNYSSELNVNALELEDSALYLCASSLKTGSRQETQYFGPGTRLLVL.

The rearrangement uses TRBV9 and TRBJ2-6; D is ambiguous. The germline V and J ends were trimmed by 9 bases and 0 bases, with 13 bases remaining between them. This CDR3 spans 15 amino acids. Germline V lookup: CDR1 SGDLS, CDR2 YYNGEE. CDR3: CATSGRNSGANVLTF. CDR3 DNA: TGTGCCACCTCCGGGCGTAACTCTGGGGCCAACGTCCTGACTTTC. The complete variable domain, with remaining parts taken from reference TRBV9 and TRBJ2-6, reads DSGVTQTPKHLITATGQRVTLRCSPRSGDLSVYWYQQSLDQGLQFLIQYYNGEERAKGNILERFSAQQFPDLHSELNLSSLELGDSALYFCATSGRNSGANVLTFGAGSRLTVL.

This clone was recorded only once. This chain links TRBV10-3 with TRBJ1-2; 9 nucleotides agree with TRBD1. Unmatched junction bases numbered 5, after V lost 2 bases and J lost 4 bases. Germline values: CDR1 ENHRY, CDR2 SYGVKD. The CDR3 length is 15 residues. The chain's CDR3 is CAISEETGGFYGYTF. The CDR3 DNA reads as TGTGCCATCAGTGAGGAGACAGGGGGTTTCTATGGCTACACCTTC.

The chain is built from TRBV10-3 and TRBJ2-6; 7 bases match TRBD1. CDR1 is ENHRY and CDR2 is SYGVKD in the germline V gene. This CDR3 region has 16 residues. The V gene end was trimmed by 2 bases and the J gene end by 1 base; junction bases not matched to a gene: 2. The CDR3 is CAISEGRGSGANVLTF. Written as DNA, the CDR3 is TGTGCCATCAGTGAGGGCAGGGGGTCTGGGGCCAACGTCCTGACTTTC.

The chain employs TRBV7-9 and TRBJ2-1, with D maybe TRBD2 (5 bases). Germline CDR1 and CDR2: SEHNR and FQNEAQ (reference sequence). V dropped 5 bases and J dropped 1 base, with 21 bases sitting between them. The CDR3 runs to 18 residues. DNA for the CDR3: TGTGCCAGCAGCCGACGAGGTCGTGGACTGACATCCTACAATGAGCAGTTCTTC. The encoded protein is CASSRRGRGLTSYNEQFF.

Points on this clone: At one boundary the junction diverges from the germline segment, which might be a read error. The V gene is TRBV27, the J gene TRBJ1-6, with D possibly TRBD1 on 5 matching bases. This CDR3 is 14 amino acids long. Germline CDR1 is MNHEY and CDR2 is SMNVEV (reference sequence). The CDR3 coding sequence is TGTGCCAGCAGTTCGGGACGGTATAGTTCACCCCTCCACTTT. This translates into CASSSGRYSSPLHF.

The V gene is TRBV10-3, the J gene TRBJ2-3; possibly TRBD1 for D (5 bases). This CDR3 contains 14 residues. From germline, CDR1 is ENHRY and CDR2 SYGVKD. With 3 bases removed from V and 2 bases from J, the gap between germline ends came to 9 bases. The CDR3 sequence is CAISESGPTDTQYF. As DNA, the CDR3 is TGTGCCATCAGTGAATCAGGGCCCACAGATACGCAGTATTTT.

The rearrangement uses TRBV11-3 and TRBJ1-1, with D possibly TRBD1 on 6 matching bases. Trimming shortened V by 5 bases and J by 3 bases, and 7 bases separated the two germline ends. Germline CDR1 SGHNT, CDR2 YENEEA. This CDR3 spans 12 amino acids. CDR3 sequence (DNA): TGTGCCAGCAGCCAGGGGTACACTGAAGCTTTCTTT. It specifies CASSQGYTEAFF.

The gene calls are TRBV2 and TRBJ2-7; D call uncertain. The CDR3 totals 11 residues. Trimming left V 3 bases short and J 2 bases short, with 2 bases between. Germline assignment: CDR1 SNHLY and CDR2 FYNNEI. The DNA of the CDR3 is TGTGCCAGCAGTGAGCCCTACGAGCAGTACTTC. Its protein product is CASSEPYEQYF.

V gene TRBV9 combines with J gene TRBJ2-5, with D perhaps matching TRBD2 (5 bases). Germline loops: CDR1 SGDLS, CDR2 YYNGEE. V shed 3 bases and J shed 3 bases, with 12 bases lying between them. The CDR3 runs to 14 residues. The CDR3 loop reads CASSALVTKETQYF. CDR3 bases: TGTGCCAGCAGCGCACTAGTTACCAAAGAGACCCAGTACTTC.

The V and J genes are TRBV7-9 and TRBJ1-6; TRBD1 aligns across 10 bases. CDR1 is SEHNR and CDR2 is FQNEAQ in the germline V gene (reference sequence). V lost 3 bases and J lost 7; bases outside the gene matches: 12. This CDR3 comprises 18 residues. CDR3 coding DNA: TGTGCCAGCAGCTTTAAGACAGGGGGCGCGGGGAGCAATTCACCCCTCCACTTT. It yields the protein CASSFKTGGAGSNSPLHF.

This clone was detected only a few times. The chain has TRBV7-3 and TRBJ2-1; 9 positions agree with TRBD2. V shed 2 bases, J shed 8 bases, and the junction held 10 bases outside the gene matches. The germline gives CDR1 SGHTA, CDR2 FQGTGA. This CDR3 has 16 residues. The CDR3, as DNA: TGTGCCAGCAGCTTACGCGGCGGGAGGGCCTTGGATGAGCAGTTCTTC. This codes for CASSLRGGRALDEQFF.

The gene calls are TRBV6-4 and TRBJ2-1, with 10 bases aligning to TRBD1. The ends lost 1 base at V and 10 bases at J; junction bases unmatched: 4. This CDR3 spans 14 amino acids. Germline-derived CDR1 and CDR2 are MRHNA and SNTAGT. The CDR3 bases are TGTGCCAGCAGTGACTTGGACAGGGGGGGGGAGCAGTTCTTC. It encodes CASSDLDRGGEQFF.

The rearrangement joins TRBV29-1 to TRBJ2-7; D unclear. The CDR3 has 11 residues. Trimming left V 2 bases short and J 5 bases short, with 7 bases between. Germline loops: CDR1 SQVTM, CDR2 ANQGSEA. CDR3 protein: CSVESTDEQYF. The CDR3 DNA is TGCAGCGTTGAAAGTACCGACGAGCAGTACTTC.

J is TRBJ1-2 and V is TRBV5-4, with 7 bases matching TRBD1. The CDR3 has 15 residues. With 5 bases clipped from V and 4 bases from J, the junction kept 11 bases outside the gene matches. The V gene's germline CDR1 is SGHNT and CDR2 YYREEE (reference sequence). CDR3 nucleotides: TGTGCCAGCAGGGTTGACGACAGGGTCGGCTATGGCTACACCTTC. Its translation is CASRVDDRVGYGYTF.

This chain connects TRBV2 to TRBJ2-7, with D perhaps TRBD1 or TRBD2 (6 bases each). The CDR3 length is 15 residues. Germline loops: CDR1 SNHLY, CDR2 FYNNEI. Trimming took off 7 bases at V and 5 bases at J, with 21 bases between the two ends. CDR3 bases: TGTGCCAGCAAGCCCTACGTTGGGGGCGGGGACGAGCAGTACTTC. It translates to CASKPYVGGGDEQYF.

The CDR3 reads CTGGGDTQYF. CDR3 nucleotides: TGCACCGGTGGTGGAGATACGCAGTATTTT. V usage is TRBV29-1 and J usage is TRBJ2-3, with D hard to call. The CDR3 consists of 10 residues. CDR1 is SQVTM, CDR2 ANQGSEA, per germline.

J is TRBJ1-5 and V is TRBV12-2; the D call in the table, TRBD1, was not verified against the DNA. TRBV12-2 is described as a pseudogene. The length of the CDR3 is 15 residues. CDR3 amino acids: CASRLGYSSNQPQHF. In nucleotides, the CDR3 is TGTGCAAGTCGCTTAGGTTACAGTAGCAATCAGCCCCAGCATTTT.

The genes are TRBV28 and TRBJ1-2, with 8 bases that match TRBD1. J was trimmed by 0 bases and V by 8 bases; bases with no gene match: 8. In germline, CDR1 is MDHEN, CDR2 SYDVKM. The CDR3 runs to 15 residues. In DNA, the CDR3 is TGTGCCAGCTTACACCGGGACAGGCCTAACTATGGCTACACCTTC. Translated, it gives CASLHRDRPNYGYTF.

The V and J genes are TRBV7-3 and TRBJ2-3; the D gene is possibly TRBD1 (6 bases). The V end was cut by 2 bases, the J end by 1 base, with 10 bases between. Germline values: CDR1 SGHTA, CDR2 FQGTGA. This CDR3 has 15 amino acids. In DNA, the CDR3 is TGTGCCAGCAGCTTAGACAGGACCCGCACAGATACGCAGTATTTT. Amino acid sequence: CASSLDRTRTDTQYF. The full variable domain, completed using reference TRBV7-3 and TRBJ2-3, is GAGVSQTPSNKVTEKGKYVELRCDPISGHTALYWYRQSLGQGPEFLIYFQGTGAADDSGLPNDRFFAVRPEGSVSTLKIQRTERGDSAVYLCASSLDRTRTDTQYFGPGTRLTVL.

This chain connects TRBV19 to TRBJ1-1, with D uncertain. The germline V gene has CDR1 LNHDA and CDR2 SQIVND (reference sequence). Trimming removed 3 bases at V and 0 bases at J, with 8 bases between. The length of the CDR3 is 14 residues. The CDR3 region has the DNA TGTGCCAGTAGTATGACGGTCGTGAACACTGAAGCTTTCTTT. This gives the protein CASSMTVVNTEAFF. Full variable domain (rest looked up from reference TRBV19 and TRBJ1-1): DGGITQSPKYLFRKEGQNVTLSCEQNLNHDAMYWYRQDPGQGLRLIYYSQIVNDFQKGDIAEGYSVSREKKESFPLTVTSAQKNPTAFYLCASSMTVVNTEAFFGQGTRLTVV.

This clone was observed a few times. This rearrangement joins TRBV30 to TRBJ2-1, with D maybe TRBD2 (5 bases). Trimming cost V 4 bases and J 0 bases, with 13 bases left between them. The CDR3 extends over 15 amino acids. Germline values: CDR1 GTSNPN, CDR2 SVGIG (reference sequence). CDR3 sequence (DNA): TGTGCCTGGAAGAGGGTCCAAAGCTCCTACAATGAGCAGTTCTTC. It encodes CAWKRVQSSYNEQFF.

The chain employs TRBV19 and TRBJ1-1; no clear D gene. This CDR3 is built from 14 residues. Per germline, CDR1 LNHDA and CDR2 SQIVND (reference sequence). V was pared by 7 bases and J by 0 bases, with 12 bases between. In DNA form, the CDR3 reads TGTGCCAGTAAATCTCAGCCCATGAACACTGAAGCTTTCTTT. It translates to CASKSQPMNTEAFF.

CDR3 sequence reads: CASSNDRVNEQFF. The CDR3 region has the DNA TGTGCCAGCAGTAACGACAGGGTCAATGAGCAGTTCTTC. The chain is built from TRBV2 and TRBJ2-1, with 7 positions matching TRBD1. Germline V lookup: CDR1 SNHLY, CDR2 FYNNEI. Losses at the gene ends were 5 bases for V and 6 bases for J; bases not matched to a gene: 4. The CDR3 runs to 13 residues.

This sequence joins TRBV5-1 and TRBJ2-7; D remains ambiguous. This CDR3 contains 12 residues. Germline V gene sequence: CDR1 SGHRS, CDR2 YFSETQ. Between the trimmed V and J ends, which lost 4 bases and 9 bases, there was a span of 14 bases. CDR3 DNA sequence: TGCGCCAGCAGCCCGGGCCTTGAATGGCAGTACTTC. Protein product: CASSPGLEWQYF.

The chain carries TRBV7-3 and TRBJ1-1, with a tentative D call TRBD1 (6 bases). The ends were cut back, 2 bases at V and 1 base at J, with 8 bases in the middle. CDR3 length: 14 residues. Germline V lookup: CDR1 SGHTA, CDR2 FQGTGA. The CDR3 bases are TGTGCCAGCAGCTTAGGCAGGGGGAACACTGAAGCTTTCTTT. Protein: CASSLGRGNTEAFF. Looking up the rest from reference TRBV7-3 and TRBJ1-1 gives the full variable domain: GAGVSQTPSNKVTEKGKYVELRCDPISGHTALYWYRQSLGQGPEFLIYFQGTGAADDSGLPNDRFFAVRPEGSVSTLKIQRTERGDSAVYLCASSLGRGNTEAFFGQGTRLTVV.

CDR3: CAIWDGNYGYTF. CDR3 DNA: TGTGCCATTTGGGACGGTAACTATGGCTACACCTTC. The chain employs TRBV6-5 and TRBJ1-2, with a tentative D call TRBD1 (5 bases). V lost 10 bases to trimming and J lost 1 base, with 10 bases between them. The CDR3 extends over 12 amino acids. Germline assignment: CDR1 MNHEY and CDR2 SVGAGI.

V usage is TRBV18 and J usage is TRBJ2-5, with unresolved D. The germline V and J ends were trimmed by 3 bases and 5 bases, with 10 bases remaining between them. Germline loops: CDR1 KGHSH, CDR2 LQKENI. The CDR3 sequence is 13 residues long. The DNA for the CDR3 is TGTGCCAGCTCACCTGTGGAAAGGGAGACCCAGTACTTC. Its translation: CASSPVERETQYF.

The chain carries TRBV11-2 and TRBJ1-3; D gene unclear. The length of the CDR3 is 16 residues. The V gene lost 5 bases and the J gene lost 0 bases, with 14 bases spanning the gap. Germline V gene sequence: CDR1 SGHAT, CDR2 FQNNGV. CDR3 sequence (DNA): TGTGCCAGCAGCAATAAGGTCTGCTACTCTGGAAACACCATATATTTT. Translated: CASSNKVCYSGNTIYF.